This T cell receptor beta chain comes out of a study of blood T cell repertoires in COVID-19. Trimming pared 5 bases from V and 2 bases from J, leaving 19 bases between. Looked up from germline, CDR1 is LNHDA and CDR2 is SQIVND (reference sequence). CDR3 length: 17 residues. Those who participated ranged in age from roughly 18 to 90 years and resided in 20 to 25 US areas. Per the original data handling: Reference gene primer amplification gave estimated nucleated cell counts. Only in-frame clones appear in the TCRdb table, and some are missing; sequencing was by immunoSEQ multiplex PCR. That table gives V, J and clone size, and the DNA gave D and trimming. There are fewer than 350,000 clones in the sample; nearly 90% occur only once, and about 1.7% lies in the top ten.

Sequencing input: PBMCs or T cells enriched from blood (not recorded which). The chain uses TRBV19 and TRBJ1-5; maybe TRBD1 (6 bases). The receptor was isolated from a woman between 18 and 29 years old with acute COVID-19. In DNA form, the CDR3 reads TGTGCCAGTAGTCCAATGGGGGCAGGGAAAGGCAATCAGCCCCAGCATTTT. Residues: CASSPMGAGKGNQPQHF.